Following are 10 T cell receptor beta chains from one sample sequenced in a study of shared clonotypes between healthy human individuals. The table came from immunoSEQ multiplex PCR; TCRdb's copy has only in-frame clones and leaves some out. This sample has 550,000 to 800,000 clones, with roughly 70% found just once. Specimen: memory CD4+ T cells sorted from blood. Subset here: CD45RA-negative fraction. These receptors all come from a woman aged 25-40 years in good health.

Concerning this clone itself: Other DNA variants within this sample encode the same CDR3. The CDR3: CSVYGLLSTDTQYF. CDR3 nucleotides: TGCAGCGTCTACGGACTCCTTAGCACAGATACGCAGTATTTT. The rearrangement links TRBV29-1 to TRBJ2-3, with D perhaps matching TRBD2 (5 bases). Germline CDR1 is SQVTM and CDR2 is ANQGSEA. Between the trimmed V and J ends, which lost 6 bases and 0 bases, there was a span of 13 bases. The CDR3 extends over 14 amino acids.

This clone was detected many times. This chain joins TRBV28 and TRBJ1-3; 9 positions match TRBD1. The CDR3 contains 14 residues. The V gene's germline CDR1 is MDHEN and CDR2 SYDVKM. Unmatched junction bases numbered 4, after V lost 5 bases and J lost 5 bases. The CDR3 region is CASSGQGRRNTIYF. The CDR3 nucleotides read TGTGCCAGCAGTGGACAGGGGAGGAGAAACACCATATATTTT.

The V call is TRBV4-1, the J call TRBJ2-7, with unresolved D. V shed 2 bases and J shed 0 bases, with 8 bases lying between them. Per the germline V gene, CDR1 is MGHRA and CDR2 is YSYEKL. The CDR3 spans 14 residues. The DNA of the CDR3 is TGCGCCAGCAGCCAATTCGCTGCCTCCTACGAGCAGTACTTC. This translates into CASSQFAASYEQYF.

The V call is TRBV4-1, the J call TRBJ1-4; TRBD1 might be the D (5 bases). Per germline, CDR1 MGHRA and CDR2 YSYEKL. The ends were cut back, 0 bases at V and 8 bases at J, with 16 bases in the middle. The CDR3 consists of 16 residues. The CDR3 reads CASSQEGGGSYEKLFF. CDR3 DNA: TGCGCCAGCAGCCAAGAGGGCGGGGGGTCGTACGAAAAACTGTTTTTT.

Of note for this clone: This likely stems from a read error, as it lies one base from a far larger clone. This chain joins TRBV25-1 and TRBJ1-5, with 11 nucleotides matching TRBD1. The CDR3 covers 16 residues. Germline V gene lookup returns CDR1 MGHDK and CDR2 SYGVNS. CDR3 DNA sequence: TGTGCCAGCAGTGCACGGACAGGGGGCTTCGATCAGTCCCAGCATTTT. This translates into CASSARTGGFDQSQHF.

With regard to this clone: A read error may be the cause here, since a much bigger clone is one base away. Other DNA sequences in the same sample also yield this CDR3. This chain links TRBV4-1 with TRBJ1-5; D gene uncertain. CDR3 length equals 14 residues. V was cut by 0 bases and J by 4 bases, with 7 bases left in between. The germline CDR1 and CDR2 sequences are MGHRA and YSYEKL. The CDR3 loop is CASSQDQGNQPQHF. The CDR3 coding sequence is TGCGCCAGCAGCCAAGATCAAGGTAATCAGCCCCAGCATTTT.

This clone has only a few counts. This chain uses TRBV30 with TRBJ1-1; D might be TRBD1 (5 bases). The CDR3 has 15 residues. The germline V gene encodes CDR1 GTSNPN and CDR2 SVGIG (reference sequence). The ends were cut back, 0 bases at V and 1 base at J, with 12 bases in the middle. The CDR3 sequence is CAWSVTGGTNTEAFF. The CDR3 DNA sequence: TGTGCCTGGAGTGTAACGGGGGGAACGAACACTGAAGCTTTCTTT.

V and J are TRBV14 and TRBJ1-1; weak D call: TRBD1 (6 bases). V was trimmed by 5 bases and J by 3 bases, leaving 10 bases between them. In germline, CDR1 is SGHDN, CDR2 FVKESK. The CDR3 has 13 amino acids. CDR3 coding DNA: TGTGCCAGCAGCATACACAGGGACACTGAAGCTTTCTTT. It encodes CASSIHRDTEAFF.

This chain joins TRBV28 and TRBJ1-1, with D perhaps TRBD1 (5 bases). Germline assignment: CDR1 MDHEN and CDR2 SYDVKM. The V and J ends lost 6 bases and 5 bases respectively, with 16 bases between them. This CDR3 contains 14 residues. CDR3 nucleotides: TGTGCCAGCAGGACCAGGGAAGGTGCAACTGAAGCTTTCTTT. This codes for CASRTREGATEAFF. The variable domain in full, with the rest retrieved from reference TRBV28 and TRBJ1-1, is DVKVTQSSRYLVKRTGEKVFLECVQDMDHENMFWYRQDPGLGLRLIYFSYDVKMKEKGDIPEGYSVSREKKERFSLILESASTNQTSMYLCASRTREGATEAFFGQGTRLTVV.

The J gene is TRBJ2-1, the V gene TRBV6-5; D uncertain. This CDR3 region has 13 residues. Germline V lookup: CDR1 MNHEY, CDR2 SVGAGI. V lost 0 bases and J 6 bases, leaving 6 bases between the germline ends. This CDR3 is CASSYSGRNEQFF. In nucleotides, the CDR3 is TGTGCCAGCAGTTACTCTGGACGCAATGAGCAGTTCTTC.